The 12 T cell receptor beta chains below all came from one sample that was sequenced in a study of technical replicates of blood from a handful of donors (TCRdb year 2017). The library relied on the immunoSEQ multiplex PCR assay. TCRdb retrieved this table from immuneACCESS and kept in-frame rearrangements only. Not all clones are present; in checked studies, unresolved V genes account for under half, and no reason is known for the remainder. In this sample the table shows about 69,000 clones, about 87% of which occur a single time. Roughly 4.5% of the sample lies in the top ten. Material for sequencing was PBMCs. The source is a human donor in good health. Some clones in this sample may be carry-over from other donors' samples.

The V call is TRBV6-1, the J call TRBJ1-2, with D hard to call. The CDR3 loop spans 12 amino acids. V dropped 6 bases and J dropped 4 bases, with 9 bases sitting between them. Per the germline V gene, CDR1 is MNHNS and CDR2 is SASEGT. The chain's CDR3 is CASSPTSYGYTF. The DNA for the CDR3 is TGTGCCAGCAGCCCAACGAGCTATGGCTACACCTTC.

The rearrangement links TRBV4-1 to TRBJ2-5; 11 positions agree with TRBD2. Germline trimming cut 4 bases from V and 0 bases from J; bases unmatched to any gene: 4. CDR1 and CDR2 (germline): MGHRA, YSYEKL. This CDR3 is 16 amino acids long. CDR3 residues: CASSRTSGSYQETQYF. CDR3 DNA: TGCGCCAGCAGCCGTACTAGCGGGAGCTACCAAGAGACCCAGTACTTC.

The genes are TRBV5-3 and TRBJ1-6; 9 nucleotides line up with TRBD1. TRBV5-3 is assigned to the ORF class and has an uncertain function. The V segment lost 3 bases and the J segment 4 bases; nucleotides outside the gene matches: 2. CDR3 length: 15 residues. CDR3 sequence reads: CARSSGQGYNSPLHF. The CDR3 coding sequence is TGTGCCAGAAGCTCGGGACAGGGTTATAATTCACCCCTCCACTTT.

The chain has TRBV18 and TRBJ1-3; D gene unclear. Germline V gives CDR1 KGHSH, CDR2 LQKENI. Trimming pared 2 bases from V and 2 bases from J, leaving 7 bases between. This CDR3 spans 14 amino acids. In nucleotides, the CDR3 is TGTGCCAGCTCACCAGTAACGGCTGGAAACACCATATATTTT. Translating gives CASSPVTAGNTIYF. The variable domain in full, completed from reference TRBV18 and TRBJ1-3, reads NAGVMQNPRHLVRRRGQEARLRCSPMKGHSHVYWYRQLPEEGLKFMVYLQKENIIDESGMPKERFSAEFPKEGPSILRIQQVVRGDSAAYFCASSPVTAGNTIYFGEGSWLTVV.

The chain employs TRBV7-6 and TRBJ2-5, with TRBD2 identical over 8 bases. V lost 4 bases, J lost 5 bases, and 9 bases stayed unmatched. This CDR3 is built from 15 residues. Germline assignment: CDR1 SGHVS and CDR2 FNYEAQ. DNA of the CDR3: TGTGCCAGCAGCTCGAGCGGGGGAAGTTTCGAGACCCAGTACTTC. Its protein product is CASSSSGGSFETQYF.

This clone has a handful of counts. This rearrangement joins TRBV2 to TRBJ2-1; 10 bases align to TRBD2. Per the germline V gene, CDR1 is SNHLY and CDR2 is FYNNEI. The V gene end was trimmed by 6 bases and the J gene end by 7 bases; junction bases not matched to a gene: 9. The CDR3 consists of 15 residues. The CDR3 loop reads CASSAGTSERNEQFF. CDR3 nucleotide sequence: TGTGCCAGCAGCGCCGGGACTAGCGAAAGAAATGAGCAGTTCTTC.

The V call is TRBV10-3, the J call TRBJ1-5; TRBD1 might be the D (5 bases). The CDR3 loop spans 13 amino acids. The V gene lost 3 bases and the J gene lost 4 bases, with 7 bases spanning the gap. Germline V lookup: CDR1 ENHRY, CDR2 SYGVKD. The CDR3 sequence: CAISDSGNQPQHF. CDR3 sequence (DNA): TGTGCCATCAGTGATTCAGGGAATCAGCCCCAGCATTTT.

Only one count was recorded for this clone. V is TRBV23-1 and J is TRBJ2-7, with 9 nucleotides matching TRBD1. TRBV23-1 is filed as an ORF, its function uncertain. The CDR3 spans 15 residues. Trimming took 4 bases from V and 4 from J; bases not matched to a gene: 8. The CDR3 DNA sequence: TGCGCCAGCAGTCGAGTCCGGGACAGGGAATACGAGCAGTACTTC. It yields the protein CASSRVRDREYEQYF.

This clone was seen only a few times. The chain carries TRBV19 and TRBJ1-6; D is perhaps TRBD1 (6 bases). Trimming took 4 bases from V and 0 from J, leaving 10 bases between them. Germline values: CDR1 LNHDA, CDR2 SQIVND (reference sequence). The CDR3 is 16 amino acids. As DNA, the CDR3 is TGTGCCAGTAGTACAGGGGTGAGCTCCTATAATTCACCCCTCCACTTT. Translating gives CASSTGVSSYNSPLHF.

The chain joins TRBV5-8 to TRBJ2-5, with a tentative D call TRBD1 (5 bases). V was pared by 0 bases and J by 3 bases, with 12 bases between. Germline loops: CDR1 SGHTS, CDR2 YDEGEE. The CDR3 spans 15 residues. DNA for the CDR3: TGTGCCAGCAGCTTGGTGGTTATAGGGGAAGAGACCCAGTACTTC. Protein product: CASSLVVIGEETQYF.

V is TRBV4-1 and J is TRBJ2-3; TRBD2 is a possible D gene (5 bases). Germline-derived CDR1 and CDR2 are MGHRA and YSYEKL. V lost 1 base and J 0 bases, leaving 20 bases between the germline ends. The CDR3 covers 19 residues. CDR3 bases: TGCGCCAGCAGCCAAGTTTTCATGAGGGTAGCGACTAGCACAGATACGCAGTATTTT. It is translated as CASSQVFMRVATSTDTQYF.

This clone is a singleton in its sample. This chain connects TRBV10-3 to TRBJ1-1; 8 nucleotides align to TRBD1. The germline V gene encodes CDR1 ENHRY and CDR2 SYGVKD. With 5 bases clipped from V and 1 base from J, the junction kept 6 bases outside the gene matches. The CDR3 is 15 residues long. CDR3 in DNA: TGTGCCATCAGTAAAACCGACAGGGGGAACACTGAAGCTTTCTTT. This translates into CAISKTDRGNTEAFF.